This TCR beta chain was recovered during a study of blood T cell repertoires in COVID-19. Study information: The United States, Italy and Spain were the sources of the acute and convalescent COVID-19 samples. PBMCs, B-cell-depleted T cells, or T cells provided the cDNA or gDNA that made up the material.

Source study methods: Estimation of nucleated cell counts relied on the amplification of reference gene primers. Measured with immunoSEQ multiplex PCR; TCRdb has only the in-frame clones, and not every one. The V and J calls and clone size come from that table; D and trimming were worked out from the DNA. The sample has around 130,000 clones, about 83% seen once; the top ten hold roughly 10%. The V and J ends lost 0 bases and 5 bases respectively, with 13 bases between them. The CDR3 runs 16 residues. The germline V gene has CDR1 KGHSH and CDR2 LQKENI. The sequence was collected from a man aged 35-49 years with active or convalescent COVID-19. The material sequenced was peripheral blood. The chain couples TRBV18 to TRBJ2-2; D unclear. CDR3 region: CASSPPRVVATGELFF. CDR3 nucleotides: TGTGCCAGCTCACCACCACGGGTAGTCGCGACCGGGGAGCTGTTTTTT.